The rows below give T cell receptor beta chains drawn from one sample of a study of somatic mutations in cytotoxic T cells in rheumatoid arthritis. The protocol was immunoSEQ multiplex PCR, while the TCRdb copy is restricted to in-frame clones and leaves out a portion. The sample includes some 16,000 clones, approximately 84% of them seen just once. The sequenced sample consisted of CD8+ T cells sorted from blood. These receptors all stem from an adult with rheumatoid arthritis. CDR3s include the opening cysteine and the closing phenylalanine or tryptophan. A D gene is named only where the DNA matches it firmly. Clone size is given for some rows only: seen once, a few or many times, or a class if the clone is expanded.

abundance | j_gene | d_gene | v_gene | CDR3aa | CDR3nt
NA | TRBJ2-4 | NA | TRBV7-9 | CATVGPKNIQYF | TGTGCCACCGTGGGACCCAAAAACATTCAGTACTTC
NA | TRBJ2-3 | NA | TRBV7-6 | CASSSWGGGTDTQYF | TGTGCCAGCAGCTCCTGGGGGGGCGGCACAGATACGCAGTATTTT
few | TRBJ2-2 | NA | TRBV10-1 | CASSPFNTGELFF | TGCGCCAGCAGTCCCTTTAACACCGGGGAGCTGTTTTTT
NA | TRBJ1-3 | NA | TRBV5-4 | CASSFGPERAIYF | TGTGCCAGCAGCTTCGGCCCAGAACGGGCCATATATTTT
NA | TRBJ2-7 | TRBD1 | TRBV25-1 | CASSEGTASTYEQYF | TGTGCCAGCAGTGAAGGGACAGCTAGCACCTACGAGCAGTACTTC
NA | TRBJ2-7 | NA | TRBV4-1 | CASSQDLIQSYEQYF | TGCGCCAGCAGCCAAGATCTTATTCAATCCTACGAGCAGTACTTC
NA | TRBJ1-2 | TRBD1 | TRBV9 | CASSPGGRGYTF | TGTGCCAGCAGCCCAGGGGGGAGGGGCTACACCTTC
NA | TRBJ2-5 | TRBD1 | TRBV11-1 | CASSSDRGTETQYF | TGTGCCAGCAGCTCAGACAGGGGGACCGAGACCCAGTACTTC
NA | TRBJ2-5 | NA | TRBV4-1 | CASSPLVGSQETQYF | TGCGCCAGCAGCCCTCTGGTCGGGTCCCAAGAGACCCAGTACTTC
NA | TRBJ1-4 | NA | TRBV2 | CASTVSTAATNEKLFF | TGTGCCAGCACCGTATCGACGGCCGCAACTAATGAAAAACTGTTTTTT